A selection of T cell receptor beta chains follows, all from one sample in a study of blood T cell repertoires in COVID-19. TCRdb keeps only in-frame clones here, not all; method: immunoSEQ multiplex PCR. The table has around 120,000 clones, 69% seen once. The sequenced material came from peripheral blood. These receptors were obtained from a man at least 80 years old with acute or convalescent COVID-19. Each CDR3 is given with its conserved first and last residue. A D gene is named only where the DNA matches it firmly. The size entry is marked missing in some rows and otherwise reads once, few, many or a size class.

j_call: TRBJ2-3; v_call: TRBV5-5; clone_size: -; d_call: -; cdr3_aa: CASSFEPTSTDTQYF; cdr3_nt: TGTGCCAGCAGCTTTGAGCCGACTAGCACAGATACGCAGTATTTT
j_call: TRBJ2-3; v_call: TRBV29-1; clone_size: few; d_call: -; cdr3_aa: CSATLGDTQYF; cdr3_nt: TGCAGCGCCACACTAGGGGATACGCAGTATTTT
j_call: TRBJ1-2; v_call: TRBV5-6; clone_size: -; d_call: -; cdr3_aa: CASSFAGGRGYTF; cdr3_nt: TGTGCCAGCAGCTTCGCGGGGGGCAGAGGCTACACCTTC
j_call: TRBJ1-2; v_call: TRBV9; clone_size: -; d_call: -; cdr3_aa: CASSVGQPNYGYTF; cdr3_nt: TGTGCCAGCAGCGTAGGACAGCCTAACTATGGCTACACCTTC
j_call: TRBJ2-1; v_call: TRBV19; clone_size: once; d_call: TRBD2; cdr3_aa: CASSIAPLGLAGWNEQFF; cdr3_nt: TGTGCCAGTAGTATAGCCCCCCTCGGACTAGCAGGGTGGAATGAGCAGTTCTTC
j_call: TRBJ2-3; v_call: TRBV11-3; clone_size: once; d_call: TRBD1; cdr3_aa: CASSLRTGSSTDTQYF; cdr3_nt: TGTGCCAGCAGCCTACGGACAGGGAGTAGCACAGATACGCAGTATTTT
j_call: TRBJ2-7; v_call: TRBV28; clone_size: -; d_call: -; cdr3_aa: CASSLIGQKRGQYF; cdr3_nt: TGTGCCAGCAGTTTAATAGGACAGAAAAGGGGGCAGTACTTC
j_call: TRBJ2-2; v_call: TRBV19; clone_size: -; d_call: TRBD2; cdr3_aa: CASSMGGRAVAGELFF; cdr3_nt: TGTGCCAGTAGTATGGGCGGGAGGGCGGTTGCCGGGGAGCTGTTTTTT
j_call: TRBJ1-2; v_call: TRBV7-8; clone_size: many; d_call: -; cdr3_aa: CASSLEAAAYRYGYTF; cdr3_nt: TGTGCCAGCAGCTTAGAAGCGGCGGCATACCGTTATGGCTACACCTTC
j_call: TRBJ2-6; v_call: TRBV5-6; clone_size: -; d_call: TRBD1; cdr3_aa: CASSWTGTGANVLTF; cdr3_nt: TGTGCCAGCAGCTGGACAGGGACTGGGGCCAACGTCCTGACTTTC
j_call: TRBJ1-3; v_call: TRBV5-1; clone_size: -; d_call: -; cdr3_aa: CASRRRGDSISDWGNTIYF; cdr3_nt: TGCGCCAGCAGGCGCAGGGGAGACTCAATCAGCGACTGGGGAAACACCATATATTTT
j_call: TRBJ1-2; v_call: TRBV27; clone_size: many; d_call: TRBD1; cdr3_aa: CASRQGGYGYTF; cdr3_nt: TGTGCCAGCCGACAGGGGGGCTATGGCTACACCTTC
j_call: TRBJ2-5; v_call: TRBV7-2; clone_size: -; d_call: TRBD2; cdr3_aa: CASSLAGESPQYF; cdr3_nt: TGTGCCAGCAGCCTAGCGGGAGAATCCCCCCAGTACTTC
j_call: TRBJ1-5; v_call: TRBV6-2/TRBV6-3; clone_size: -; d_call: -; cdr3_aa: CASSVQGNQPQHF; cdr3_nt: TGTGCCAGCAGTGTACAGGGCAATCAGCCCCAGCATTTT
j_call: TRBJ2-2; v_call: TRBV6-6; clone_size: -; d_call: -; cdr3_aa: CASSLSGHMNTGELFF; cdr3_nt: TGTGCCAGCAGTTTGTCGGGACATATGAACACCGGGGAGCTGTTTTTT
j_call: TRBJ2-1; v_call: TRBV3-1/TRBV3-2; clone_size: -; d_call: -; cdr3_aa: CASSRQYNEQFF; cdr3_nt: TGTGCCAGCAGCCGGCAGTACAATGAGCAGTTCTTC
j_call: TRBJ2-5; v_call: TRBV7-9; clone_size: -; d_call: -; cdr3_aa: CASTLGIGSGETQYF; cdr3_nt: TGTGCCAGCACACTAGGGATAGGGTCGGGGGAGACCCAGTACTTC
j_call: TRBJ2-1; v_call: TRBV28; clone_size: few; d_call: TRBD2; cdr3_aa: CASSGRDYQSYNEQFF; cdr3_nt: TGTGCCAGCAGTGGTCGGGACTATCAATCCTACAATGAGCAGTTCTTC
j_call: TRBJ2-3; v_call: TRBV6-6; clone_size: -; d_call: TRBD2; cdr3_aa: CASKAGGITDTQYF; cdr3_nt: TGTGCCAGCAAGGCGGGGGGGATCACAGATACGCAGTATTTT
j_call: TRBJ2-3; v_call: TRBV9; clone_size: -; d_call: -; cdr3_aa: CASSVATRGDTQYF; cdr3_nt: TGTGCCAGCAGCGTAGCTACGAGAGGTGATACGCAGTATTTT
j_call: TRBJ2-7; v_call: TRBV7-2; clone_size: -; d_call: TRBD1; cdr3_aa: CASSPRQGLGEQYF; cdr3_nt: TGTGCCAGCAGCCCCCGACAGGGCCTCGGCGAGCAGTACTTC
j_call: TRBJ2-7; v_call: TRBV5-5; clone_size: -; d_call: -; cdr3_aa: CASSSPRNYEQYF; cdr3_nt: TGTGCCAGCAGCTCGCCCAGGAACTACGAGCAGTACTTC
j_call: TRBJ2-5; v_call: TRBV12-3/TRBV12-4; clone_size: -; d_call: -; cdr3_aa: CASSIDSQETQYF; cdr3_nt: TGTGCCAGCAGTATAGACAGCCAAGAGACCCAGTACTTC
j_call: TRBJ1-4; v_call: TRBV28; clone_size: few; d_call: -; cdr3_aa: CASSKDITTNEKLFF; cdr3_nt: TGTGCCAGCAGTAAGGACATCACAACTAATGAAAAACTGTTTTTT
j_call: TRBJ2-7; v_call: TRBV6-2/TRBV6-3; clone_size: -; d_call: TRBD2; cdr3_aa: CASSYAREPPYEQYF; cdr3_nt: TGTGCCAGCAGTTACGCGCGGGAGCCCCCCTACGAGCAGTACTTC
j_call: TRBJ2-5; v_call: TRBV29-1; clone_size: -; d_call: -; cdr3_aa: CSVGGGSAGQETQYF; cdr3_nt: TGCAGCGTTGGGGGGGGCAGCGCGGGGCAAGAGACCCAGTACTTC
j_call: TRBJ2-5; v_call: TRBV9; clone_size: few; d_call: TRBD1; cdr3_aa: CASSAGQGGETQYF; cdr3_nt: TGTGCCAGCAGCGCAGGACAGGGAGGAGAGACCCAGTACTTC
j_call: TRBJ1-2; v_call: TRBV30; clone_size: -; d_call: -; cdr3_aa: CAWSEGPKGYYGYTF; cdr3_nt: TGTGCCTGGAGTGAGGGCCCCAAGGGGTACTATGGCTACACCTTC
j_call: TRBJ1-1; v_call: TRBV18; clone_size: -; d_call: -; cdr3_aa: CASSPTASTEAFF; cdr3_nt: TGTGCCAGCTCGCCTACTGCGAGCACTGAAGCTTTCTTT
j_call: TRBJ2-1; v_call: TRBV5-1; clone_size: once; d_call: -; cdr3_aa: CASSSAGGSHNEQFF; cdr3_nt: TGCGCCAGCAGCTCCGCCGGAGGGTCCCACAATGAGCAGTTCTTC
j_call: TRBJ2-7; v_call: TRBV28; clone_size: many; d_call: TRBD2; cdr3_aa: CAAKVPGLAHDGQYF; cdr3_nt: TGTGCCGCCAAGGTGCCGGGACTAGCCCACGACGGGCAGTACTTC
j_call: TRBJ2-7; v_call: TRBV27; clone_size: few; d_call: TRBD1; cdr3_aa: CASRRQGTPYEQYF; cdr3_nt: TGTGCCAGCCGGAGACAGGGAACCCCCTACGAGCAGTACTTC
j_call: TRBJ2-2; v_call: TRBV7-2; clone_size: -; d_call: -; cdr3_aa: CASSWNSGTGELFF; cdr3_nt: TGTGCCAGCAGCTGGAATTCGGGGACCGGGGAGCTGTTTTTT
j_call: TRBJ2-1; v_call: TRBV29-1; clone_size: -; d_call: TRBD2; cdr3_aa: CSALGGNTYNEQFF; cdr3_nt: TGCAGCGCTTTGGGGGGGAACACCTACAATGAGCAGTTCTTC
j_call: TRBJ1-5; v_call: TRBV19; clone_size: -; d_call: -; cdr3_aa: CASSQGLRQPQHF; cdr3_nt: TGTGCCAGTAGTCAGGGACTTCGGCAGCCCCAGCATTTT
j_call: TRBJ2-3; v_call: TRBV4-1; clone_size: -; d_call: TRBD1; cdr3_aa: CASSRGQGGSTDTQYF; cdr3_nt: TGCGCCAGCAGCCGGGGACAGGGAGGAAGCACAGATACGCAGTATTTT
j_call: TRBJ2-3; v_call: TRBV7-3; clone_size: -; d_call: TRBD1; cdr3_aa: CASSNHPGTGLDTQYF; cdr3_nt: TGTGCCAGCAGCAACCACCCCGGGACAGGTCTGGATACGCAGTATTTT
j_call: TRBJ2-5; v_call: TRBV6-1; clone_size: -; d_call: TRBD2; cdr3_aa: CASSGRGDYSKGTQYF; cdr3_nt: TGTGCCAGCAGTGGCCGGGGGGATTACTCGAAGGGGACCCAGTACTTC
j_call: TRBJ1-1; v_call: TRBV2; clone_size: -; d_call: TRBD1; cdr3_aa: CASSSDRGEAFF; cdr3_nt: TGTGCCAGCAGTTCGGACAGGGGGGAAGCTTTCTTT
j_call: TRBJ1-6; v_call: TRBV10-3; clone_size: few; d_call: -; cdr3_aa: CAVTRGGKNSPLHF; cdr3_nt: TGTGCCGTCACTAGGGGCGGTAAGAATTCACCCCTCCACTTT
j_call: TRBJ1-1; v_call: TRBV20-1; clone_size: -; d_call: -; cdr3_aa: CSATTTASAFF; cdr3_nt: TGCAGTGCTACCACGACAGCGTCGGCTTTCTTT
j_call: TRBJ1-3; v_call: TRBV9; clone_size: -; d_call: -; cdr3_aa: CASSVGGGRDTIYF; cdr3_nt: TGTGCCAGCAGCGTAGGAGGAGGGCGTGACACCATATATTTT
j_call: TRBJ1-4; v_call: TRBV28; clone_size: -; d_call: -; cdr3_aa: CASSSSEEKLFF; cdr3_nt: TGTGCCAGCAGCTCTTCTGAGGAAAAACTGTTTTTT
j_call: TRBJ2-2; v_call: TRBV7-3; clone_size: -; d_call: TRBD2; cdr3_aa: CASSTTSGSTGELFF; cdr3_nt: TGTGCCAGCAGCACCACTAGCGGGAGCACCGGGGAGCTGTTTTTT
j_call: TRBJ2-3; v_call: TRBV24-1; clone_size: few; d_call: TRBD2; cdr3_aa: CATSDGLRLAGGGTQYF; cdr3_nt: TGTGCCACCAGTGATGGCTTGCGACTAGCGGGAGGAGGCACGCAGTATTTT
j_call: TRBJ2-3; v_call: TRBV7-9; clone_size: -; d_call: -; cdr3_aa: CASSLGGSGRGTDTQYF; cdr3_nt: TGTGCCAGCAGCTTAGGAGGTTCCGGGAGAGGCACAGATACGCAGTATTTT
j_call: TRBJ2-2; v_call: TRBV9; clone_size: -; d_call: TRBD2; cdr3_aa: CASSRTSGPNTGELFF; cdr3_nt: TGTGCCAGCAGTCGGACTAGCGGGCCGAACACCGGGGAGCTGTTTTTT
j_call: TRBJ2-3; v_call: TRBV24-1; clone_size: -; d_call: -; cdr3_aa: CATSGAGFDTQYF; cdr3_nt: TGTGCCACCAGTGGGGCAGGGTTTGATACGCAGTATTTT
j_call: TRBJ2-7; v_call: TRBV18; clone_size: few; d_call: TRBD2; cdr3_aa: CASSPAGGQQYF; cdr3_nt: TGTGCCAGCTCACCAGCGGGAGGGCAGCAGTACTTC